These 20 T cell receptor beta chains originate from one sample sequenced in a study of control samples from healthy donors and cancer patients. The method was immunoSEQ multiplex PCR; TCRdb's version includes in-frame clones alone and lacks a portion of them. This table has 75,000 to 95,000 clones, about 89% appearing once. Sequenced material: PBMCs. All receptors derive from a woman aged 45-59 years with colorectal cancer.

V gene TRBV7-3 combines with J gene TRBJ2-2; 7 nucleotides align to TRBD2. The CDR3 spans 16 residues. Unmatched junction bases numbered 5, after V lost 4 bases and J lost 0 bases. Germline values: CDR1 SGHTA, CDR2 FQGTGA. CDR3 amino acids: CASSSQGLTNTGELFF. The CDR3 DNA reads TGTGCCAGCAGCTCCCAGGGACTAACGAACACCGGGGAGCTGTTTTTT.

This clone has only a few counts. The J gene is TRBJ2-3, the V gene TRBV12-3 or TRBV12-4, with D unclear. The CDR3 sequence is 12 residues long. V lost 4 bases to trimming and J lost 2 bases, with 4 bases between them. The CDR3, as DNA: TGTGCCAGCAGTTCAAACACAGATACGCAGTATTTT. Protein sequence: CASSSNTDTQYF.

The chain joins TRBV12-3 or TRBV12-4 to TRBJ1-2, with TRBD1 as a possible D gene (5 bases). The CDR3 runs to 13 residues. Trimming cost V 3 bases and J 6 bases, with 11 bases left between them. The CDR3 sequence is CASSFRQNDGYTF. DNA of the CDR3: TGTGCCAGCAGTTTCCGACAGAATGATGGCTACACCTTC.

The genes are TRBV4-1 and TRBJ2-5; D ambiguous. In germline, CDR1 is MGHRA, CDR2 YSYEKL. The CDR3 contains 15 residues. V shed 1 base and J shed 1 base, with 10 bases lying between them. For the CDR3, the DNA is TGCGCCAGCAGCCAAGGACGTGCGGTCCAAGAGACCCAGTACTTC. Translation: CASSQGRAVQETQYF.

V and J are TRBV6-5 and TRBJ2-2; the D is unclear. The V end lost 6 bases, the J end lost 5 bases, and 13 bases lay between the germline ends. The germline V gene has CDR1 MNHEY and CDR2 SVGAGI. The CDR3 loop spans 14 amino acids. CDR3 nucleotide sequence: TGTGCCAGCAGACTTCTCCGGCGAACCGGGGAGCTGTTTTTT. Protein: CASRLLRRTGELFF.

This rearrangement joins TRBV24-1 to TRBJ2-5; TRBD1 might be the D (6 bases). Trimming took off 3 bases at V and 6 bases at J, with 10 bases between the two ends. There are 13 residues in the CDR3. Germline CDR1 is KGHDR and CDR2 is SFDVKD. The CDR3 nucleotides are TGTGCCACCAGTGATGGGGGCACGCAGACCCAGTACTTC. This gives the protein CATSDGGTQTQYF.

This clone came up once. V and J are TRBV28 and TRBJ1-1, with D uncertain. This CDR3 region has 13 residues. Germline loops: CDR1 MDHEN, CDR2 SYDVKM. The ends were cut back, 5 bases at V and 4 bases at J, with 11 bases in the middle. CDR3 bases: TGTGCCAGCAGTGTAGGATCAGGCACTGAAGCTTTCTTT. This encodes CASSVGSGTEAFF.

This clone was observed a single time. The rearrangement links TRBV27 to TRBJ1-1, with 9 bases matching TRBD1. Trimming took 5 bases from V and 11 from J; bases not matched to a gene: 9. This CDR3 contains 13 residues. Germline CDR1 reads MNHEY; CDR2 reads SMNVEV (reference sequence). The CDR3 is CASSPRTGAAAFF. As DNA, the CDR3 is TGTGCCAGCAGTCCACGGACAGGGGCGGCGGCTTTCTTT.

The chain uses TRBV19 and TRBJ2-1, with a tentative D call TRBD1 (6 bases). The V gene lost 6 bases and the J gene lost 2 bases, with 20 bases spanning the gap. The CDR3 runs to 17 residues. Germline CDR1 and CDR2: LNHDA and SQIVND (reference sequence). The CDR3 here is CASSQVPGTPPYNEQFF. Written as DNA, the CDR3 is TGTGCCAGTAGCCAGGTCCCCGGGACACCACCCTACAATGAGCAGTTCTTC.

This sequence joins TRBV7-9 and TRBJ1-6; weak D call: TRBD1 (5 bases). Trimming took 5 bases from V and 11 from J, leaving 22 bases between them. The germline V gene has CDR1 SEHNR and CDR2 FQNEAQ (reference sequence). The CDR3 spans 16 residues. The CDR3 DNA reads TGTGCCAGCAGCCCGAAGACCGACAGTTTACGGGCACCCCTCCACTTT. It yields the protein CASSPKTDSLRAPLHF.

This sequence joins TRBV6-1 and TRBJ1-1, with unresolved D. V lost 3 bases, J lost 6 bases, and 17 bases lay in between. Looked up from germline, CDR1 is MNHNS and CDR2 is SASEGT. The CDR3 contains 15 residues. The DNA for the CDR3 is TGTGCCAGCAGTGAGTTGGGGAGTCGGCGGTCTGAAGCTTTCTTT. Translating it yields CASSELGSRRSEAFF.

The gene calls are TRBV5-1 and TRBJ2-5; 7 positions match TRBD1. The trim removed 3 bases at V and 4 bases at J, leaving 9 bases unmatched. The CDR3 loop spans 15 amino acids. In germline, CDR1 is SGHRS, CDR2 YFSETQ. CDR3 sequence (DNA): TGCGCCAGCAGCTCGGATGGACAGGTCCGAGAGACCCAGTACTTC. This gives the protein CASSSDGQVRETQYF.

This rearrangement joins TRBV10-2 to TRBJ2-2, with no clear D. This CDR3 is 14 amino acids long. Germline V gene lookup returns CDR1 WSHSY and CDR2 SAAADI. The ends were cut back, 4 bases at V and 3 bases at J, with 9 bases in the middle. This CDR3 is CASSVRVDTGELFF. The CDR3 nucleotides read TGCGCCAGCAGTGTACGGGTTGACACCGGGGAGCTGTTTTTT.

This chain uses TRBV7-3 with TRBJ2-2; tentative D call: TRBD2 (6 bases). Trimming took off 3 bases at V and 7 bases at J, with 21 bases between the two ends. This CDR3 spans 17 amino acids. The germline CDR1 and CDR2 sequences are SGHTA and FQGTGA. CDR3 DNA: TGTGCCAGCAGCTTGTTCGCCGCCGGGACTTGGGACGGGGAGCTGTTTTTT. Translated: CASSLFAAGTWDGELFF.

The J gene is TRBJ2-5, the V gene TRBV7-2, with D maybe TRBD2 (6 bases). Trimming removed 5 bases from V and 5 bases from J, with 12 bases in between. The length of the CDR3 is 13 residues. Germline V lookup: CDR1 SGHTA, CDR2 FQGNSA. The DNA for the CDR3 is TGTGCCAGCAGCCCCTGGGACTCGGAGACCCAGTACTTC. Protein product: CASSPWDSETQYF.

This clone was counted between two and nine times. V and J are TRBV7-9 and TRBJ1-6; D call uncertain. The CDR3 covers 13 residues. V lost 5 bases and J 9 bases, leaving 11 bases between the germline ends. Germline CDR1 SEHNR, CDR2 FQNEAQ (reference sequence). Written as DNA, the CDR3 is TGTGCCAGCAGCCCGGGAAGGAGTTCACCCCTCCACTTT. Translation: CASSPGRSSPLHF.

The chain couples TRBV5-4 to TRBJ1-2, with TRBD1 as a possible D gene (5 bases). Looked up from germline, CDR1 is SGHNT and CDR2 is YYREEE (reference sequence). Trimming left V 3 bases short and J 2 bases short, with 17 bases between. The CDR3 sequence is 16 residues long. CDR3 nucleotide sequence: TGTGCCAGCAGCTCCAAACGAGACAGACCAAACTATGGCTACACCTTC. Its translation: CASSSKRDRPNYGYTF.

CDR3 loop: CASSLSRGLVKNIQYF. The CDR3 DNA reads TGTGCCAGCAGTTTGAGCAGGGGGCTGGTCAAAAACATTCAGTACTTC. The chain links TRBV27 to TRBJ2-4, with 8 bases that match TRBD1. Per the germline V gene, CDR1 is MNHEY and CDR2 is SMNVEV (reference sequence). The CDR3 spans 16 residues. J gave up 3 bases and V 3 bases, and 7 bases lay outside the gene matches.

The genes are TRBV4-2 and TRBJ2-1; 10 bases map to TRBD2. The CDR3 spans 17 residues. V was clipped by 0 bases and J by 4 bases; unmatched bases: 6. CDR1 LGHNA and CDR2 YNFKEQ come from the germline V gene. CDR3 nucleotides: TGTGCCAGCAGCCAAGAGGCTAGCGGGGGACTTTACAATGAGCAGTTCTTC. Translated, it gives CASSQEASGGLYNEQFF.

This clone came up once. The chain carries TRBV27 and TRBJ1-1, with D unclear. The CDR3 totals 14 residues. Germline lookup yields CDR1 MNHEY and CDR2 SMNVEV (reference sequence). V lost 2 bases to trimming and J lost 1 base, with 8 bases between them. The CDR3 spells CASSLQDGNTEAFF. The CDR3 DNA sequence: TGTGCCAGCAGTTTACAAGACGGGAACACTGAAGCTTTCTTT.